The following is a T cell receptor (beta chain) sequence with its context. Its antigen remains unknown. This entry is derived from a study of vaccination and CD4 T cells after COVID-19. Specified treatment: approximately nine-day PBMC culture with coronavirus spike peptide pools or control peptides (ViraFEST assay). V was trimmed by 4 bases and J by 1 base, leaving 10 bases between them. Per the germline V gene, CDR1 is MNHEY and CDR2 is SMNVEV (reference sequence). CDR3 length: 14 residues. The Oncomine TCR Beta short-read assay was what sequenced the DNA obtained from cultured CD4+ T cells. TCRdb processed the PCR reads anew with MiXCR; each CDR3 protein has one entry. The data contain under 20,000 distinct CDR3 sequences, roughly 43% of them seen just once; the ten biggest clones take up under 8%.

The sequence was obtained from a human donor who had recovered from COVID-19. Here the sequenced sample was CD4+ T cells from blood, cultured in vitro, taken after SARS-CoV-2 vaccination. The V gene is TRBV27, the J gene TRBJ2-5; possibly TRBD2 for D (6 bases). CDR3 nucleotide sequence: TGTGCCAGCAGTTCCCGACTAGTCCAAGAGACCCAGTACTTC. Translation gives CASSSRLVQETQYF.